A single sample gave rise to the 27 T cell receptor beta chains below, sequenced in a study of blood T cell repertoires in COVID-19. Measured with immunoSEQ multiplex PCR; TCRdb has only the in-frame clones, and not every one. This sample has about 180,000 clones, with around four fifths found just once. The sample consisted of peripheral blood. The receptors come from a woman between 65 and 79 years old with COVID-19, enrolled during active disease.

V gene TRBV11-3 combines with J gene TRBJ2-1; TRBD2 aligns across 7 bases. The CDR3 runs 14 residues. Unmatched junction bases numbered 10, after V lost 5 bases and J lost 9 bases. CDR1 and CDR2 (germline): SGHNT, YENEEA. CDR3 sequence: CASSATGLVAEQFF. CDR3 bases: TGTGCCAGCAGCGCTACTGGACTAGTTGCTGAGCAGTTCTTC.

In DNA form, the CDR3 reads TGCGCCAGCAGCCAAGATGCCGTCAGCGGGGAGCTGTTTTTT. Its protein product is CASSQDAVSGELFF. The chain has TRBV4-3 and TRBJ2-2; D unresolved. Deletions cut 0 bases from V and 7 bases from J, with 9 bases between. The germline V gene has CDR1 LGHNA and CDR2 YSLEER. The CDR3 length is 14 residues.

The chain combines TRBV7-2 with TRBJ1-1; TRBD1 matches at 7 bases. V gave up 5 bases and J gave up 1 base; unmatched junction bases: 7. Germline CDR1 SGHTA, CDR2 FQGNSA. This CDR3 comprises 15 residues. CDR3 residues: CASSRQQGGNTEAFF. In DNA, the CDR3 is TGTGCCAGCAGCCGCCAGCAGGGGGGGAACACTGAAGCTTTCTTT.

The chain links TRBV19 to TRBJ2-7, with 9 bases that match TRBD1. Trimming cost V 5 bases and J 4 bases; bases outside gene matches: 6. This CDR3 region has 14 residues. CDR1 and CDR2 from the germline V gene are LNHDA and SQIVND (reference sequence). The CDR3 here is CASSATGTGYEQYF. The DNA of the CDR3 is TGTGCCAGTAGTGCTACCGGGACAGGGTACGAGCAGTACTTC.

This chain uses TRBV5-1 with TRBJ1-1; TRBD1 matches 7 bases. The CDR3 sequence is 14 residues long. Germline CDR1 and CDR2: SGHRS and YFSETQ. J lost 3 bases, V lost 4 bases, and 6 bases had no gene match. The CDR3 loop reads CASSRDRAYTEAFF. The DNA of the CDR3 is TGCGCCAGCAGCCGAGACAGGGCATACACTGAAGCTTTCTTT.

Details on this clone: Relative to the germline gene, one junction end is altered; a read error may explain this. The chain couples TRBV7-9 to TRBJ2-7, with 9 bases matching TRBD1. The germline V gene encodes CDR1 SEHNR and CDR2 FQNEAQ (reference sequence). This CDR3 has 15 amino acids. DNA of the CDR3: TGTGCCAGCAGCTTAGTAACAGGGGGCTCCCACGAGCAGTACTTC. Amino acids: CASSLVTGGSHEQYF.

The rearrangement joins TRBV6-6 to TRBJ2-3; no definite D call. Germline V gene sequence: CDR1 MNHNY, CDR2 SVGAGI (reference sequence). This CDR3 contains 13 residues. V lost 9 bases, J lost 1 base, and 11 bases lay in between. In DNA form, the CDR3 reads TGTGCCAGTAGCCCTCCGGGCACAGATACGCAGTATTTT. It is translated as CASSPPGTDTQYF.

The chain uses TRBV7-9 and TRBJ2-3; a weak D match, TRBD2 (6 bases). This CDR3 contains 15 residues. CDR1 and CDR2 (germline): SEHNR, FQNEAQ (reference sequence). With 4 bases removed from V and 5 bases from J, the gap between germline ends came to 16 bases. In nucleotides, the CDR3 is TGTGCCAGCAGCTCCCTTCGGGAGTGGGGAGATACGCAGTATTTT. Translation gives CASSSLREWGDTQYF.

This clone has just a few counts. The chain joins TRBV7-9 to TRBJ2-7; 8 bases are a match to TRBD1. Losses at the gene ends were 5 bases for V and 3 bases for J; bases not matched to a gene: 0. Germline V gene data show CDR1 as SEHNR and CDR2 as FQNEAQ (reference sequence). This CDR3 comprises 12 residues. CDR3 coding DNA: TGTGCCAGCAGCGACAGGGGCTACGAGCAGTACTTC. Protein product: CASSDRGYEQYF.

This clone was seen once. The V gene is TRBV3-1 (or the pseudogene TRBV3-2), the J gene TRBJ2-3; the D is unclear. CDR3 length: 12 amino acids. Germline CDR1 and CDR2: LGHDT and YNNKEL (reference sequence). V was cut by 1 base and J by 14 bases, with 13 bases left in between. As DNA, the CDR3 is TGTGCCAGCAGCCAAGTCCAGGTATTCACGTATTTT. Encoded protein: CASSQVQVFTYF.

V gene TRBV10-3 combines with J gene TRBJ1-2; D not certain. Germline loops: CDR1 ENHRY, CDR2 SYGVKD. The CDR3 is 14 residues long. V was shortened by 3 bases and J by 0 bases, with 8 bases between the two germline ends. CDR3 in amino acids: CAISEMSTNYGYTF. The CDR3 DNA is TGTGCCATCAGTGAAATGTCAACTAACTATGGCTACACCTTC.

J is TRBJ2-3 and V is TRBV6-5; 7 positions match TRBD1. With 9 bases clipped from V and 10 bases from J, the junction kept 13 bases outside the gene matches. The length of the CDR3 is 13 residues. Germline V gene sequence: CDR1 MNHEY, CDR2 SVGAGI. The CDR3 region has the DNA TGTGCCAGTACACAGGGGTGGGATCGGGCGCAGTATTTT. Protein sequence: CASTQGWDRAQYF.

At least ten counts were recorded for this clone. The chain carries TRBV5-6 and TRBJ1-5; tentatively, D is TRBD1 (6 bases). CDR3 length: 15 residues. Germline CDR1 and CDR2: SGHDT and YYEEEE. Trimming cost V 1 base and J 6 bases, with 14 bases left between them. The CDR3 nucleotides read TGTGCCAGCAGCTTGTGGGGAGGGGGAACTCAGCCCCAGCATTTT. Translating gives CASSLWGGGTQPQHF. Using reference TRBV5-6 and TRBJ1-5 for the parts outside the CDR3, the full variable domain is DAGVTQSPTHLIKTRGQQVTLRCSPKSGHDTVSWYQQALGQGPQFIFQYYEEEERQRGNFPDRFSGHQFPNYSSELNVNALLLGDSALYLCASSLWGGGTQPQHFGDGTRLSIL.

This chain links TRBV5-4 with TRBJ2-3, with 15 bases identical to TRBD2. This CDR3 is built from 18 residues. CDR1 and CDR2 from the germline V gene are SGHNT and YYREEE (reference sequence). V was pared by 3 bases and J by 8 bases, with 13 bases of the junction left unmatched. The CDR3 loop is CASSSRTSGRAGVATQYF. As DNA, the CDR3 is TGTGCCAGCAGCTCGCGGACTAGCGGGAGGGCGGGGGTTGCTACGCAGTATTTT.

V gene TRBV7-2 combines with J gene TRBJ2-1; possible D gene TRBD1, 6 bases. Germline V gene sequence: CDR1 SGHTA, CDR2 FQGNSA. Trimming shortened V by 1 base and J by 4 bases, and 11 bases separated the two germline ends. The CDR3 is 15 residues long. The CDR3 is CASSLGRQEYNEQFF. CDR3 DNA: TGTGCCAGCAGCTTAGGAAGACAGGAGTACAATGAGCAGTTCTTC.

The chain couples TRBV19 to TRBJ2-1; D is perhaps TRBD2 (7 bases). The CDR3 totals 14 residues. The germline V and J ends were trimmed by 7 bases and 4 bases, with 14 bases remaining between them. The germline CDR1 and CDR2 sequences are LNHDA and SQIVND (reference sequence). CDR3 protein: CASNPGDYYNEQFF. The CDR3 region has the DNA TGTGCCAGTAACCCAGGGGACTATTACAATGAGCAGTTCTTC.

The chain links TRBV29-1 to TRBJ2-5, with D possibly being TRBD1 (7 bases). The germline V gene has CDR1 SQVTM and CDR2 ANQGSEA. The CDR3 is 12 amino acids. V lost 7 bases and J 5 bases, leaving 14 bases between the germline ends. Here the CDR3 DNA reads TGCAGCGCTTCCCCAGGGGGGGAGACCCAGTACTTC. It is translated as CSASPGGETQYF. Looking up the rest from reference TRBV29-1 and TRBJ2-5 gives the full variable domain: SAVISQKPSRDICQRGTSLTIQCQVDSQVTMMFWYRQQPGQSLTLIATANQGSEATYESGFVIDKFPISRPNLTFSTLTVSNMSPEDSSIYLCSASPGGETQYFGPGTRLLVL.

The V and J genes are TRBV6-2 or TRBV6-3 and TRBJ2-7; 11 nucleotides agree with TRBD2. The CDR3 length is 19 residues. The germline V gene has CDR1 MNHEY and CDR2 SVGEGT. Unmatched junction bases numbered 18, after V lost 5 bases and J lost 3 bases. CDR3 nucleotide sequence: TGTGCCAGCAGTCCGCGACAGGGGCGCAGGGGGACTAGCGGCTACGAGCAGTACTTC. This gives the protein CASSPRQGRRGTSGYEQYF.

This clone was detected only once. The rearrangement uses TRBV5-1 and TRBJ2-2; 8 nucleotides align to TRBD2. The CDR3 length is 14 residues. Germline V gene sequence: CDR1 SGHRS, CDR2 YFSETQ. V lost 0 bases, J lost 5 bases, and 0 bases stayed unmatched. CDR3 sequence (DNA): TGCGCCAGCAGCTTGGAGCGGGGGACCGGGGAGCTGTTTTTT. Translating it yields CASSLERGTGELFF. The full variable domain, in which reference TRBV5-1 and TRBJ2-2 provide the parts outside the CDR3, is KAGVTQTPRYLIKTRGQQVTLSCSPISGHRSVSWYQQTPGQGLQFLFEYFSETQRNKGNFPGRFSGRQFSNSRSEMNVSTLELGDSALYLCASSLERGTGELFFGEGSRLTVL.

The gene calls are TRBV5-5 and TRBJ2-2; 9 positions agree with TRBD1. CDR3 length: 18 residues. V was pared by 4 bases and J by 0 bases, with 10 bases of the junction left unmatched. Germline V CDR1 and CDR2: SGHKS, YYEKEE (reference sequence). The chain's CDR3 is CASSLGTGNAPNTGELFF. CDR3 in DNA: TGTGCCAGCAGCCTTGGGACAGGGAACGCGCCGAACACCGGGGAGCTGTTTTTT. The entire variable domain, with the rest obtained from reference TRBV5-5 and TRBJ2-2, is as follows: DAGVTQSPTHLIKTRGQQVTLRCSPISGHKSVSWYQQVLGQGPQFIFQYYEKEERGRGNFPDRFSARQFPNYSSELNVNALLLGDSALYLCASSLGTGNAPNTGELFFGEGSRLTVL.

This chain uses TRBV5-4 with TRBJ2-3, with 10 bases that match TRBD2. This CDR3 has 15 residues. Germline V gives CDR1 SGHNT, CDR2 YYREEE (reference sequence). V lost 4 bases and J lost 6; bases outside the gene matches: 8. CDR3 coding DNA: TGTGCCAGCAGCCCCTCTAGCGGGAGAGGCGATACGCAGTATTTT. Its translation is CASSPSSGRGDTQYF.

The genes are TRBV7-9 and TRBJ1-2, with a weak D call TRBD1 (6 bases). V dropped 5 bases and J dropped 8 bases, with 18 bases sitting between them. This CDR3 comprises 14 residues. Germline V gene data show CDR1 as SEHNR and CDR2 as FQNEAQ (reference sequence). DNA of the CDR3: TGTGCCAGCAGCCGTACTTCAGGGGCGGAAGGCTACACCTTC. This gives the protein CASSRTSGAEGYTF.

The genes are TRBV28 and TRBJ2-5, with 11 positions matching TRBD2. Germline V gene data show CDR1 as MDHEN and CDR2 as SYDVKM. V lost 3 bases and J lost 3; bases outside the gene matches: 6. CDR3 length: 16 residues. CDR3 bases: TGTGCCAGCAGTTTCGGAGGGGGACTAGCGGAAGAGACCCAGTACTTC. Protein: CASSFGGGLAEETQYF.

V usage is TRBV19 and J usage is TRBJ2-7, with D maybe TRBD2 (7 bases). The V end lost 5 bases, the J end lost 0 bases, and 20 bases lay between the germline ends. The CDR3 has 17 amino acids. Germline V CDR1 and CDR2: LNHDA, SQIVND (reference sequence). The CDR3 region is CASSGVWGGRFSYEQYF. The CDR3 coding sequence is TGTGCCAGTAGTGGTGTATGGGGGGGCAGATTCTCCTACGAGCAGTACTTC. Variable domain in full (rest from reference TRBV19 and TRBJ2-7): DGGITQSPKYLFRKEGQNVTLSCEQNLNHDAMYWYRQDPGQGLRLIYYSQIVNDFQKGDIAEGYSVSREKKESFPLTVTSAQKNPTAFYLCASSGVWGGRFSYEQYFGPGTRLTVT.

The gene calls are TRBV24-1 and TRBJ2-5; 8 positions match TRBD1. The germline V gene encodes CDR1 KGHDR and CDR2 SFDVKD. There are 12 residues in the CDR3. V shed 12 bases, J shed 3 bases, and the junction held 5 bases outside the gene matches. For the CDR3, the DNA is TGTGCCTCACAGGGGGAGGAAGAGACCCAGTACTTC. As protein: CASQGEEETQYF.

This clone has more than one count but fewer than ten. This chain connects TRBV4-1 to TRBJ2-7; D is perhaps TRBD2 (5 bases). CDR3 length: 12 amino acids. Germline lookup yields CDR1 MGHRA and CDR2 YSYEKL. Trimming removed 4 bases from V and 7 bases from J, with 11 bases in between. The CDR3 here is CASSLSRGEQYF. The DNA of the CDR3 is TGCGCCAGCAGCCTTTCCCGAGGGGAGCAGTACTTC.

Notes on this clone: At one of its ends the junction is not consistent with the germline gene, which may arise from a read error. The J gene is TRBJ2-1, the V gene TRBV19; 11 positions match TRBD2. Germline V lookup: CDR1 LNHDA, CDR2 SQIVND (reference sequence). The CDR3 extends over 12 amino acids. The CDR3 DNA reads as TGTGCCAGTAGCGGGAGACTAGCGGGAAGTGTCTTC. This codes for CASSGRLAGSVF. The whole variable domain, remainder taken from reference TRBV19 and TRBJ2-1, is DGGITQSPKYLFRKEGQNVTLSCEQNLNHDAMYWYRQDPGQGLRLIYYSQIVNDFQKGDIAEGYSVSREKKESFPLTVTSAQKNPTAFYLCASSGRLAGSVFGPGTRLTVL.